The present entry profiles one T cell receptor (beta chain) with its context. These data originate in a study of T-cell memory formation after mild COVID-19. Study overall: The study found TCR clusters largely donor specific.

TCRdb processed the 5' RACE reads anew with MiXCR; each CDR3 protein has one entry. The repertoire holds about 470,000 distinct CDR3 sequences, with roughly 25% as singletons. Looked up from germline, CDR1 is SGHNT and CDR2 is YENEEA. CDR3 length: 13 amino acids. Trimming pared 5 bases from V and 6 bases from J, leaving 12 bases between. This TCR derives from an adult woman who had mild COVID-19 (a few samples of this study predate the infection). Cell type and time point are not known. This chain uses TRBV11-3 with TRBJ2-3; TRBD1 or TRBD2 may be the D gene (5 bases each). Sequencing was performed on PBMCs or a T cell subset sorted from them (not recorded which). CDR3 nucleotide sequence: TGTGCCAGCAGCAAAGGGACGGCGGATACGCAGTATTTT. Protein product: CASSKGTADTQYF.